The 6 T cell receptor beta chains presented below share a single source sample, sequenced in a study of identical twins (dated by TCRdb to 2016 to 2018). Receptor amplification or capture employed 5' RACE. Instrument used: Illumina HiSeq 2000. The raw public reads went through TCRdb reprocessing: fastp at Q25, MiXCR clone calling, in-frame beta chains kept. CDR3 protein sequences are deduplicated, and each keeps its most common genes and DNA. The sample data list 1,800,000 or so distinct CDR3 sequences, and less than 40% of these were observed just once. Approximately 0.25% of the sample comes from the top ten. Sequencing was performed on cord blood. These receptors originate from a newborn girl in good health.

This chain links TRBV6-5 with TRBJ2-7; D unclear. Trimming pared 0 bases from V and 2 bases from J, leaving 8 bases between. Looked up from germline, CDR1 is MNHEY and CDR2 is SVGAGI. This CDR3 has 14 amino acids. The CDR3 reads CASSYSDGTYEQYF. The DNA for the CDR3 is TGTGCCAGCAGTTACTCTGACGGTACCTACGAGCAGTACTTC.

The V call is TRBV19, the J call TRBJ2-1; D possibly corresponds to TRBD1 (6 bases). Trimming took 3 bases from V and 1 from J, leaving 10 bases between them. CDR1 is LNHDA and CDR2 is SQIVND in the germline V gene (reference sequence). CDR3 size: 15 residues. CDR3 bases: TGTGCCAGTAGTATTAAGGGGGTTTCCTACAATGAGCAGTTCTTC. Translating it yields CASSIKGVSYNEQFF.

A few counts support this clonotype. The genes are TRBV6-1 and TRBJ2-1, with D unresolved. V was clipped by 5 bases and J by 8 bases, with 25 bases between them. The CDR3 runs 17 residues. CDR1 MNHNS and CDR2 SASEGT come from the germline V gene. The CDR3 DNA is TGTGCCAGCAGTAGGAGTATAGGAGCCCACATAGTGCATGAGCAGTTCTTC. Its protein product is CASSRSIGAHIVHEQFF.

The chain carries TRBV20-1 and TRBJ1-1; 7 nucleotides line up with TRBD1. CDR3 length equals 13 residues. Germline V lookup: CDR1 DFQATT, CDR2 SNEGSKA (reference sequence). The J segment lost 3 bases and the V segment lost 6 bases, leaving 7 bases of the junction unmatched. The CDR3 loop reads CSARGTSDTEAFF. The DNA of the CDR3 is TGCAGTGCCAGGGGGACATCCGACACTGAAGCTTTCTTT.

A word on this clonotype: A much larger clone differs from this one at a single base, so this may be a read error. The chain carries TRBV25-1 and TRBJ2-5; D gene uncertain. Trimming took 3 bases from V and 4 from J, leaving 15 bases between them. The CDR3 is 15 residues long. Per the germline V gene, CDR1 is MGHDK and CDR2 is SYGVNS. In DNA, the CDR3 is TGTGCCAGCAGTGATCGGACCCGACCACGAGAGACCCAGTACTTC. Amino acid sequence: CASSDRTRPRETQYF.

This chain uses TRBV4-2 with TRBJ2-1; 7 positions agree with TRBD2. Germline V gene lookup returns CDR1 LGHNA and CDR2 YNFKEQ. The V gene end was trimmed by 3 bases and the J gene end by 13 bases; junction bases not matched to a gene: 18. The length of the CDR3 is 16 residues. CDR3 residues: CASSQLAAWSPWGQFF. The CDR3 DNA sequence: TGTGCCAGCAGCCAGCTAGCGGCGTGGTCTCCTTGGGGTCAGTTCTTC.